This entry lists 13 T cell receptor beta chains sequenced from one sample in a study of blood T cells in healthy people across ages. A J-beta primer mix and a sample-barcoded 5' primer were used in a second PCR of about 7 to 12 cycles. TCRdb independently ran MiXCR on the 5' RACE reads; one entry per CDR3 protein. The sample contains around 690,000 distinct CDR3 sequences, around three fifths of which appear only once. The specimen was blood. Receptors originate from a man between 60 and 70 years old in good health.

The rearrangement links TRBV5-6 to TRBJ2-1, with 8 bases lining up with TRBD1. CDR3 length: 16 amino acids. CDR1 SGHDT and CDR2 YYEEEE come from the germline V gene. Trimming at V came to 0 bases and at J to 4 bases, leaving 6 bases not matched to a gene. For the CDR3, the DNA is TGTGCCAGCAGCTTGGTAGGCAGGGGGCAGTACAATGAGCAGTTCTTC. Its protein is CASSLVGRGQYNEQFF.

The rearrangement links TRBV28 to TRBJ2-5, with D perhaps TRBD1 (6 bases). V dropped 1 base and J dropped 5 bases, with 8 bases sitting between them. Germline values: CDR1 MDHEN, CDR2 SYDVKM. The CDR3 loop spans 13 amino acids. DNA for the CDR3: TGTGCCAGCAGTTTATACAGGGCTGAGACCCAGTACTTC. It is translated as CASSLYRAETQYF.

The V gene is TRBV12-3 or TRBV12-4, the J gene TRBJ2-5; D is unclear. Trimming shortened V by 8 bases and J by 1 base, and 14 bases separated the two germline ends. The CDR3 consists of 14 residues. For the CDR3, the DNA is TGTGCCAGCTCGCAGAACTCACGCCAAGAGACCCAGTACTTC. Protein sequence: CASSQNSRQETQYF.

The chain carries TRBV28 and TRBJ2-6; no clear D gene. Germline CDR1 is MDHEN and CDR2 is SYDVKM. Trimming took off 6 bases at V and 0 bases at J, with 9 bases between the two ends. The CDR3 contains 15 residues. CDR3 DNA sequence: TGTGCCAGCAGCAAAACTCACTCTGGGGCCAACGTCCTGACTTTC. Translation: CASSKTHSGANVLTF.

DNA of the CDR3: TGCGCCAGCAGCTTAGGACTAGCGGGGGAGTCCTACGAGCAGTACTTC. It translates to CASSLGLAGESYEQYF. The J gene is TRBJ2-4, the V gene TRBV5-1, with 13 bases aligning to TRBD2. The DNA end is more similar to TRBJ2-7, so the J call may be wrong. CDR1 and CDR2 from the germline V gene are SGHRS and YFSETQ. The CDR3 runs 16 residues.

The rearrangement joins TRBV4-2 to TRBJ2-1; 8 bases match TRBD2. This CDR3 comprises 13 residues. The germline CDR1 and CDR2 sequences are LGHNA and YNFKEQ. The V segment lost 0 bases and the J segment 10 bases; nucleotides outside the gene matches: 2. CDR3 loop: CASSQEVAGEQFF. The DNA for the CDR3 is TGTGCCAGCAGCCAAGAGGTAGCGGGGGAGCAGTTCTTC.

The chain combines TRBV12-3 or TRBV12-4 with TRBJ1-6; D perhaps matches TRBD1 (6 bases). The V gene lost 3 bases and the J gene lost 6 bases, with 9 bases spanning the gap. There are 14 residues in the CDR3. The CDR3 bases are TGTGCCAGCAGTTTTGGGGGCCGTAATTCACCCCTCCACTTT. Amino acids: CASSFGGRNSPLHF.

In its sample, this clonotype was seen once. This chain connects TRBV29-1 to TRBJ1-2, with 7 bases fitting TRBD1. The V gene end was trimmed by 6 bases and the J gene end by 4 bases; junction bases not matched to a gene: 8. Germline V gives CDR1 SQVTM, CDR2 ANQGSEA. The CDR3 is 13 residues long. The CDR3 DNA sequence: TGCAGCGTAGAGACAGGGAGCGGCTATGGCTACACCTTC. Translated, it gives CSVETGSGYGYTF.

This chain connects TRBV2 to TRBJ2-7; D remains ambiguous. CDR3 length: 14 residues. Per the germline V gene, CDR1 is SNHLY and CDR2 is FYNNEI. Between the trimmed V and J ends, which lost 2 bases and 0 bases, there was a span of 8 bases. The CDR3 is CASSEQASSYEQYF. The CDR3 DNA is TGTGCCAGCAGTGAACAGGCAAGCTCCTACGAGCAGTACTTC.

Remarks on this clonotype: A much larger clone lies a single base off, so this may be a read error. The V and J genes are TRBV6-6 and TRBJ2-5; 7 positions agree with TRBD2. The DNA end favors TRBJ2-7, so the J call may be wrong. Germline CDR1 is MNHNY and CDR2 is SVGAGI (reference sequence). CDR3 length: 16 amino acids. DNA of the CDR3: TGTGCCAGCAGTTACTCGTTTGGGGGGGACTCCAACGAGCAGTACTTC. Amino acid sequence: CASSYSFGGDSNEQYF.

The chain is built from TRBV10-2 and TRBJ2-7; D is possibly TRBD1 (5 bases). Germline V gene sequence: CDR1 WSHSY, CDR2 SAAADI. The ends were cut back, 2 bases at V and 5 bases at J, with 13 bases in the middle. The CDR3 totals 14 residues. This CDR3 is CASSEGGRANEQYF. CDR3 bases: TGCGCCAGCAGTGAGGGTGGCAGGGCAAACGAGCAGTACTTC.

The rearrangement joins TRBV2 to TRBJ2-7; D possibly corresponds to TRBD2 (5 bases). With the DNA end fitting TRBJ2-4 better, the J assignment may be wrong. CDR1 is SNHLY, CDR2 FYNNEI, per germline. The CDR3 runs 12 residues. The CDR3 protein is CASSAQEGIQYF. DNA for the CDR3: TGTGCCAGCAGTGCCCAAGAGGGCATTCAGTACTTC.

The chain carries TRBV24-1 and TRBJ2-3; possibly TRBD1 or TRBD2 for D (5 bases each). CDR1 is KGHDR and CDR2 is SFDVKD in the germline V gene. The CDR3 consists of 17 residues. V gave up 3 bases and J gave up 2 bases, with 17 bases separating them. CDR3 amino acids: CATSDDEGTGLTDTQYF. CDR3 DNA: TGTGCCACCAGTGATGATGAGGGTACAGGACTCACAGATACGCAGTATTTT.